Shown below are 13 T cell receptor beta chains from a single sample sequenced in a study of cytomegalovirus exposure and HLA in healthy donors. The protocol was immunoSEQ multiplex PCR, while the TCRdb copy is restricted to in-frame clones and leaves out a portion. The table records around 190,000 clones, about 82% of them present only once. The source material was PBMCs. The receptors here all came from a woman aged 18-35 years in good health and CMV-seronegative.

This chain joins TRBV18 and TRBJ2-4, with D hard to call. Trimming stripped 10 bases from V and 0 bases from J, with 10 bases between. CDR1 is KGHSH, CDR2 LQKENI, per germline. This CDR3 is 13 amino acids long. This chain's CDR3 is CANLERAKNIQYF. The CDR3 nucleotides read TGTGCCAACTTGGAGCGAGCCAAAAACATTCAGTACTTC.

J is TRBJ2-7 and V is TRBV9; no definite D call. The CDR3 is 13 amino acids. The germline CDR1 and CDR2 sequences are SGDLS and YYNGEE. V lost 5 bases, J lost 6 bases, and 15 bases lay in between. The CDR3 reads CASSPLEIGEQYF. CDR3 nucleotides: TGTGCCAGCAGTCCCCTAGAAATTGGCGAGCAGTACTTC. Combining the CDR3 with reference TRBV9 and TRBJ2-7 gives the whole variable domain DSGVTQTPKHLITATGQRVTLRCSPRSGDLSVYWYQQSLDQGLQFLIQYYNGEERAKGNILERFSAQQFPDLHSELNLSSLELGDSALYFCASSPLEIGEQYFGPGTRLTVT.

The rearrangement links TRBV18 to TRBJ2-1, with 15 bases aligning to TRBD2. The length of the CDR3 is 19 residues. The ends lost 0 bases at V and 0 bases at J; junction bases unmatched: 3. Germline CDR1 KGHSH, CDR2 LQKENI. CDR3 in amino acids: CASSPPGLAGGLSYNEQFF. The DNA of the CDR3 is TGTGCCAGCTCACCACCGGGACTAGCGGGAGGCCTCTCCTACAATGAGCAGTTCTTC.

The rearrangement joins TRBV5-4 to TRBJ2-1, with D unclear. This CDR3 is 11 amino acids long. Germline values: CDR1 SGHNT, CDR2 YYREEE (reference sequence). Trimming cost V 7 bases and J 4 bases, with 6 bases left between them. The CDR3 bases are TGTGCCAGCGGCATGTACAATGAGCAGTTCTTC. As protein: CASGMYNEQFF.

The V and J genes are TRBV6-5 and TRBJ2-2; TRBD2 might be the D (6 bases). Trimming removed 5 bases from V and 8 bases from J, with 9 bases in between. The CDR3 extends over 12 amino acids. In germline, CDR1 is MNHEY, CDR2 SVGAGI. The CDR3 DNA reads as TGTGCCAGCAGTGGGGGGTCGGGGGAGCTGTTTTTT. It translates to CASSGGSGELFF.

The V gene is TRBV4-1, the J gene TRBJ2-5, with 8 bases lining up with TRBD2. The CDR3 totals 18 residues. J was trimmed by 2 bases and V by 4 bases; bases with no gene match: 15. The germline CDR1 and CDR2 sequences are MGHRA and YSYEKL. CDR3 in DNA: TGCGCCAGCAGCCCTGAGGCGGGACTAGGGGTCTCTCAAGAGACCCAGTACTTC. It is translated as CASSPEAGLGVSQETQYF.

CDR3 residues: CASSSEPGSTETQYF. For the CDR3, the DNA is TGCGCCAGCAGCTCAGAACCGGGTTCTACAGAGACCCAGTACTTC. The V gene is TRBV5-1, the J gene TRBJ2-5; D is uncertain. Per the germline V gene, CDR1 is SGHRS and CDR2 is YFSETQ. The CDR3 sequence is 15 residues long. The ends were cut back, 3 bases at V and 4 bases at J, with 16 bases in the middle.

The CDR3 DNA reads as TGTGCCAGCACCCCGGGACTAGCGAACACCGGGGAGCTGTTTTTT. It codes for CASTPGLANTGELFF. This chain joins TRBV28 and TRBJ2-2; 8 nucleotides match TRBD2. This CDR3 has 15 amino acids. Trimming took 7 bases from V and 0 from J; bases not matched to a gene: 4. CDR1 and CDR2 (germline): MDHEN, SYDVKM.

V usage is TRBV25-1 and J usage is TRBJ1-4, with D maybe TRBD1 (6 bases). There are 13 residues in the CDR3. Looked up from germline, CDR1 is MGHDK and CDR2 is SYGVNS. V lost 7 bases, J lost 7 bases, and 13 bases lay in between. CDR3 in amino acids: CASKQQGTEKLFF. The CDR3 DNA is TGTGCCAGCAAACAACAGGGAACTGAAAAACTGTTTTTT. Combining the CDR3 with reference TRBV25-1 and TRBJ1-4 gives the whole variable domain EADIYQTPRYLVIGTGKKITLECSQTMGHDKMYWYQQDPGMELHLIHYSYGVNSTEKGDLSSESTVSRIRTEHFPLTLESARPSHTSQYLCASKQQGTEKLFFGSGTQLSVL.

V gene TRBV30 combines with J gene TRBJ1-2; TRBD1 aligns across 12 bases. J was trimmed by 6 bases and V by 5 bases; bases with no gene match: 10. Germline CDR1 is GTSNPN and CDR2 is SVGIG (reference sequence). The CDR3 runs to 15 residues. Here the CDR3 DNA reads TGTGCCTGGGACCCCGGGGACAGGGGGCTTGATGGCTACACCTTC. Its protein product is CAWDPGDRGLDGYTF.

The rearrangement joins TRBV5-6 to TRBJ2-7; 10 bases are shared with TRBD2. Looked up from germline, CDR1 is SGHDT and CDR2 is YYEEEE. The V segment lost 1 base and the J segment 4 bases; nucleotides outside the gene matches: 5. The CDR3 has 15 residues. In nucleotides, the CDR3 is TGTGCCAGCAGCTTGACGAGCGGGAGGGCATACGAGCAGTACTTC. Its translation: CASSLTSGRAYEQYF.

This clone has just a few counts. This chain links TRBV27 with TRBJ2-7; possibly TRBD1 for D (5 bases). The CDR3 extends over 16 amino acids. Trimming removed 3 bases at V and 0 bases at J, with 15 bases between. Germline assignment: CDR1 MNHEY and CDR2 SMNVEV (reference sequence). The CDR3 loop is CASSLYPGLSSYEQYF. The CDR3 region has the DNA TGTGCCAGCAGTTTGTATCCAGGGCTCAGCTCCTACGAGCAGTACTTC.

This clone was recorded once. The V call is TRBV5-6, the J call TRBJ2-2; perhaps TRBD1 as D (6 bases). V was cut by 1 base and J by 2 bases, with 9 bases left in between. Looked up from germline, CDR1 is SGHDT and CDR2 is YYEEEE. There are 15 residues in the CDR3. CDR3 region: CASSLQQGNTGELFF. The CDR3 region has the DNA TGTGCCAGCAGCTTGCAACAGGGTAACACCGGGGAGCTGTTTTTT.